The clone carrying this T cell receptor (beta chain) was seen only once. Antigen specificity is unknown. This sample is drawn from a study of T cell clones after liver transplantation. Study at large: Tolerant meant at least one year fully off immunosuppression without liver enzymes above twice normal.

Points from the study as a whole: Post-transplant time points were not standardized, so conclusions are preliminary.

Assay: immunoSEQ multiplex PCR; the TCRdb copy retains only in-frame clones and omits some. The data contain over 90,000 clones, about 86% of them seen just once; the ten biggest clones take up about 3%. The receptor's source is a human patient who received a liver transplant. The graft donor may have given rise to some T cells. The material sequenced was CD4+ T cells from blood, taken around 4 years after liver transplant.

The CDR3 sequence: CASSIRQGPNEKLFF. In nucleotides, the CDR3 is TGTGCCAGTAGTATCCGCCAGGGACCGAATGAAAAACTGTTTTTT. V and J are TRBV19 and TRBJ1-4, with D tentatively TRBD1 (5 bases). Germline V gene sequence: CDR1 LNHDA, CDR2 SQIVND (reference sequence). CDR3 length equals 15 residues. V was clipped by 3 bases and J by 5 bases, with 13 bases between them.